These T cell receptor beta chains were read from a single sample in a study of shared clonotypes between healthy human individuals. The assay was immunoSEQ multiplex PCR, and TCRdb's table has in-frame clones only and misses some. The sample records about 2,500,000 clones, roughly 92% being singletons. Sequencing was carried out using naive CD4+ T cells sorted from blood. These receptors all stem from a man younger than 35 in good health. Each CDR3 is given without its conserved first and last residue.

cdr3_length | j_call | v_call | cdr3_aa
13 | TRBJ1-5 | TRBV30 | AWGDRRLGNQPQH
14 | TRBJ2-3 | TRBV6-1 | ASSGTGKRSTDTQY
11 | TRBJ1-2 | TRBV7-8 | ASSQDRAYGYT
12 | TRBJ1-4 | TRBV19 | ASSIGTENEKLF
14 | TRBJ2-5 | TRBV19 | ASSPYLAGLGETQY
16 | TRBJ1-5 | TRBV12-2 | ASRLARDRVYSNQPQH
13 | TRBJ2-1 | TRBV15 | ATSRDRGPNNEQF
12 | TRBJ1-2 | TRBV6-6 | ASRHGQGAYGYT
11 | TRBJ1-2 | TRBV11-2 | ASSLQNYYGYT
12 | TRBJ1-5 | TRBV7-2 | ASSLGLSNQPQH
11 | TRBJ1-1 | TRBV10-3 | ACRDGSNTEAF
13 | TRBJ1-1 | TRBV9 | ASSATGAPNTEAF
12 | TRBJ1-1 | TRBV6-5 | ASSRRVMNTEAF
15 | TRBJ2-7 | TRBV28 | ASRSLTGQGALYEQY
14 | TRBJ1-4 | TRBV6-5 | ASSLQSGISNEKLF
9 | TRBJ2-5 | TRBV20-1 | SATGTETQY
12 | TRBJ1-1 | TRBV19 | ASSWGTPNTEAF
13 | TRBJ1-4 | TRBV6-6 | ASSLTGSANEKLF
13 | TRBJ2-2 | TRBV1 | TSSQVQDYTGELF
16 | TRBJ2-1 | TRBV5-4 | ASSPGVAGPNIYNEQF
11 | TRBJ2-3 | TRBV11-2 | ASSLGLVPTQY
12 | TRBJ2-1 | TRBV30 | AWVRGPNYNEQF
13 | TRBJ1-5 | TRBV5-4 | ASSLGTGVNQPQH
14 | TRBJ1-6 | TRBV25-1 | ASSEYGGKLNSPLH
11 | TRBJ2-7 | TRBV11-3 | ASSPTGSYEQY
14 | TRBJ2-6 | TRBV4-1 | ASSRGEGTGANVLT